This T cell receptor (beta chain) was recovered during a study of T cells after yellow fever vaccination. Trimming removed 8 bases from V and 2 bases from J, with 4 bases in between. Germline loops: CDR1 MDHEN, CDR2 SYDVKM. The CDR3 length is 12 residues. TCRdb passed the 5' RACE reads through MiXCR, listing each CDR3 protein once. The sample yields tens of thousands of distinct CDR3 sequences, roughly 4.5% seen once. This clonotype was observed a few times. V gene TRBV28 combines with J gene TRBJ2-6; D gene ambiguous. Here the sequenced sample was PBMCs, either bulk or a sorted T-cell subset (CD4+, CD8+, memory, or dextramer-sorted; not recorded which), taken on the day of the yellow fever booster vaccination. The TCR originated in a man aged 18 to 29 who received the YFV17D yellow fever vaccine. The CDR3 protein is CASAPGANVLTF. CDR3 DNA: TGTGCCAGCGCTCCTGGGGCCAACGTCCTGACTTTC.